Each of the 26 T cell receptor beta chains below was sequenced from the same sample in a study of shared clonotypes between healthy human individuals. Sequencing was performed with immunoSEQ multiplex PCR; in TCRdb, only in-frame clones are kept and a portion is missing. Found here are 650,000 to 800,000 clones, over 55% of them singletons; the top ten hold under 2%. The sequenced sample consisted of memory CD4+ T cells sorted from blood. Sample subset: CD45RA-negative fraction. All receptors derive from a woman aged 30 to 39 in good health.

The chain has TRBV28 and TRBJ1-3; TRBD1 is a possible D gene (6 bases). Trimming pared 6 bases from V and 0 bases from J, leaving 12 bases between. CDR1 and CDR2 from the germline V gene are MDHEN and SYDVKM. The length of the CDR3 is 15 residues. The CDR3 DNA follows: TGTGCCAGCAGAAAACAGGGTTTCTCTGGAAACACCATATATTTT. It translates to CASRKQGFSGNTIYF. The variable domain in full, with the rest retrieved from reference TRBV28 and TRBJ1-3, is DVKVTQSSRYLVKRTGEKVFLECVQDMDHENMFWYRQDPGLGLRLIYFSYDVKMKEKGDIPEGYSVSREKKERFSLILESASTNQTSMYLCASRKQGFSGNTIYFGEGSWLTVV.

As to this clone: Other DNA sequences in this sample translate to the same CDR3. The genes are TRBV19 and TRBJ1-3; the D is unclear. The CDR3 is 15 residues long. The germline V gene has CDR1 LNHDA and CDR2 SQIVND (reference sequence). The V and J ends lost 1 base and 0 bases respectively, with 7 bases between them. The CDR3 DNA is TGTGCCAGTAGTATAGCCGGAAGCTCTGGAAACACCATATATTTT. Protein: CASSIAGSSGNTIYF.

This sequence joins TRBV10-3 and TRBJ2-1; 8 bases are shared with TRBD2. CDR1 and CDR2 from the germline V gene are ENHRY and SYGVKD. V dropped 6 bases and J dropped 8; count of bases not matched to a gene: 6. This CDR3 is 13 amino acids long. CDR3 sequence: CAISEREKDEQFF. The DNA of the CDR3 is TGTGCCATCAGCGAGCGGGAGAAAGATGAGCAGTTCTTC.

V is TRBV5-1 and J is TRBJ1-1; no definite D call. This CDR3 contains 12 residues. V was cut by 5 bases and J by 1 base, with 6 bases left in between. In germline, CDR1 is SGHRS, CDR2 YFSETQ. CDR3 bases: TGCGCCAGCAGGGAGCCGAACACTGAAGCTTTCTTT. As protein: CASREPNTEAFF.

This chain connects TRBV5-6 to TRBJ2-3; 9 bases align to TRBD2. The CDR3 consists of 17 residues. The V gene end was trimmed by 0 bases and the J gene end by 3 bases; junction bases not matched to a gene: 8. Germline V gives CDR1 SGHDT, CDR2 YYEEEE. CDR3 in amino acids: CASSLVISGSGTDTQYF. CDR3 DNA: TGTGCCAGCAGCTTGGTGATTAGCGGGAGTGGGACAGATACGCAGTATTTT.

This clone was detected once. This chain's CDR3 is CSPEFSGYSPLHF. The CDR3 nucleotides are TGCAGCCCGGAGTTCTCAGGCTATTCACCCCTCCACTTT. V and J are TRBV29-1 and TRBJ1-6, with unresolved D. V gave up 8 bases and J gave up 8 bases, with 16 bases separating them. The CDR3 covers 13 residues. The germline V gene encodes CDR1 SQVTM and CDR2 ANQGSEA.

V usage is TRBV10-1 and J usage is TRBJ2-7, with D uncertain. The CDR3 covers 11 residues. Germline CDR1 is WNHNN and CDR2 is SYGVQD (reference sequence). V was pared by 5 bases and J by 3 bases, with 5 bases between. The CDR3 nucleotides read TGCGCCAGCAGTAAGGGCTACGAGCAGTACTTC. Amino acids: CASSKGYEQYF.

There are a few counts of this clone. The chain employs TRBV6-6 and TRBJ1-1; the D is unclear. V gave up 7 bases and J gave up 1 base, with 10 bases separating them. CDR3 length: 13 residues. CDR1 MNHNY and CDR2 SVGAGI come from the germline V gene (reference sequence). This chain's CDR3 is CASTQQQNTEAFF. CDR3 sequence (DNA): TGTGCCAGCACCCAACAGCAGAACACTGAAGCTTTCTTT.

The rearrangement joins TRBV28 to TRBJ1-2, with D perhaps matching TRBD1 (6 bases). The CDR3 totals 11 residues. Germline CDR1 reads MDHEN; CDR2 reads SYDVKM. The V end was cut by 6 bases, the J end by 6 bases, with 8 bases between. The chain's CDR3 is CASSTGHGYTF. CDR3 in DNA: TGTGCCAGCAGCACAGGGCATGGCTACACCTTC.

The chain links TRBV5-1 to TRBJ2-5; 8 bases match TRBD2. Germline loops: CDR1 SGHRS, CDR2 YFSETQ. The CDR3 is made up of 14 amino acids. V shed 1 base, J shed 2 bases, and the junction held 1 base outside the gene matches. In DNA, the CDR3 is TGCGCCAGCAGCTTGTCTAGCGGGCAAGAGACCCAGTACTTC. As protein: CASSLSSGQETQYF.

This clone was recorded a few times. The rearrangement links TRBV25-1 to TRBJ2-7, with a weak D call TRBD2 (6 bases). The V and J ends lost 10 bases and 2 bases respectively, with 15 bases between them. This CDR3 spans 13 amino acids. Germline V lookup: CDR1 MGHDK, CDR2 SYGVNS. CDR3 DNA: TGTGCCACCGCCCGGGACTTCGCCTACGAGCAGTACTTC. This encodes CATARDFAYEQYF.

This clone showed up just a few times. This CDR3 reads CASSVPGDSRVGNTIYF. The CDR3 bases are TGTGCCAGTAGCGTCCCCGGGGACTCTCGGGTAGGAAACACCATATATTTT. The rearrangement joins TRBV19 to TRBJ1-3; D is possibly TRBD1 (5 bases). The germline V gene encodes CDR1 LNHDA and CDR2 SQIVND (reference sequence). The germline V and J ends were trimmed by 6 bases and 4 bases, with 22 bases remaining between them. CDR3 length equals 17 residues.

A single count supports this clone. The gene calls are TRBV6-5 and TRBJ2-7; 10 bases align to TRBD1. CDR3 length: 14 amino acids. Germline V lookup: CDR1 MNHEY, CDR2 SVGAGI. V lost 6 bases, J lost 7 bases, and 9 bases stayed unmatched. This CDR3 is CASRDGTGVGEQYF. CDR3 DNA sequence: TGTGCCAGCAGGGACGGGACAGGGGTAGGAGAGCAGTACTTC.

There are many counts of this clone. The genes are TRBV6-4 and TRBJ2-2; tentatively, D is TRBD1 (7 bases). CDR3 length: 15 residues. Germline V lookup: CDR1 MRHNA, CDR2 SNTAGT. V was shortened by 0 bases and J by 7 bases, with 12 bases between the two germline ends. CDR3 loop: CASSDSAGGFGELFF. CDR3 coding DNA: TGTGCCAGCAGTGACTCGGCAGGGGGGTTCGGGGAGCTGTTTTTT.

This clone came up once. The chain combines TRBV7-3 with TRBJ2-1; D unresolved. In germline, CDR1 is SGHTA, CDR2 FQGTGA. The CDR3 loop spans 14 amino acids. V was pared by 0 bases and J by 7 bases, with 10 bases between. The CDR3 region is CASSLTQIGNEQFF. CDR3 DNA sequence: TGTGCCAGCAGCTTAACCCAAATAGGAAATGAGCAGTTCTTC. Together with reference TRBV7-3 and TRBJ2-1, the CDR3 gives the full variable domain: GAGVSQTPSNKVTEKGKYVELRCDPISGHTALYWYRQSLGQGPEFLIYFQGTGAADDSGLPNDRFFAVRPEGSVSTLKIQRTERGDSAVYLCASSLTQIGNEQFFGPGTRLTVL.

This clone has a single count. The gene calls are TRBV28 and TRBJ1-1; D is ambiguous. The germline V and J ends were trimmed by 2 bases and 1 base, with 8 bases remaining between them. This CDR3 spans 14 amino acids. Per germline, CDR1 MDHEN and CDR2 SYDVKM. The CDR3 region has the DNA TGTGCCAGCAGTTTAAGCAGCAGGAACACTGAAGCTTTCTTT. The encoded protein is CASSLSSRNTEAFF.

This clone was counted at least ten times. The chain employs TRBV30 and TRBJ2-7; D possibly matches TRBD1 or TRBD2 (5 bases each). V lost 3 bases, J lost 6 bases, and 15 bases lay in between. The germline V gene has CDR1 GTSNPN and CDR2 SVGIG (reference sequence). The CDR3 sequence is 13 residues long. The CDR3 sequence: CAWRLGTSGEQYF. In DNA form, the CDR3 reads TGTGCCTGGAGACTCGGGACGTCTGGCGAGCAGTACTTC. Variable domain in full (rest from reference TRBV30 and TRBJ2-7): SQTIHQWPATLVQPVGSPLSLECTVEGTSNPNLYWYRQAAGRGLQLLFYSVGIGQISSEVPQNLSASRPQDRQFILSSKKLLLSDSGFYLCAWRLGTSGEQYFGPGTRLTVT.

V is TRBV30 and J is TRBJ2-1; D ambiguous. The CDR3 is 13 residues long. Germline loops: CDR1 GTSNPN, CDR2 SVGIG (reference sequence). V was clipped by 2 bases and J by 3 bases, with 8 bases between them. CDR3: CAWSPTIYNEQFF. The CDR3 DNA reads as TGTGCCTGGAGTCCTACCATCTACAATGAGCAGTTCTTC.

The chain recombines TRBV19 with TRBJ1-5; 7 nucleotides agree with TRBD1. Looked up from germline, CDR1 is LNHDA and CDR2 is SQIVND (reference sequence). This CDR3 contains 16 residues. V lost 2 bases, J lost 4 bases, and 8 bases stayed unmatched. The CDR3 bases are TGTGCCAGTAGTATAAAAGAGACAGGGTTAAATCAGCCCCAGCATTTT. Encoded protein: CASSIKETGLNQPQHF. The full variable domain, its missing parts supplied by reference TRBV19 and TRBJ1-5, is DGGITQSPKYLFRKEGQNVTLSCEQNLNHDAMYWYRQDPGQGLRLIYYSQIVNDFQKGDIAEGYSVSREKKESFPLTVTSAQKNPTAFYLCASSIKETGLNQPQHFGDGTRLSIL.

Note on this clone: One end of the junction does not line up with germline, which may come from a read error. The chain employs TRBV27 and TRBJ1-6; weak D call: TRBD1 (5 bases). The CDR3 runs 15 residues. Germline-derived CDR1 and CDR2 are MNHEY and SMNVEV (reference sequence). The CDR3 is CASSPVDSPESLLHF. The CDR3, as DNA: TGTGCCAGCAGTCCCGTAGACAGCCCCGAATCACTCCTCCACTTT.

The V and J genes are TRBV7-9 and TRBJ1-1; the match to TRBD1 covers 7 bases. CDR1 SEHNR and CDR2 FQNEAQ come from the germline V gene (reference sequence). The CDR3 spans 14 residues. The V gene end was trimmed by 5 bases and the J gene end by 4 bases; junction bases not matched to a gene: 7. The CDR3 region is CASSPDRDVTEAFF. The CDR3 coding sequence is TGTGCCAGCAGCCCCGACAGGGACGTCACTGAAGCTTTCTTT.

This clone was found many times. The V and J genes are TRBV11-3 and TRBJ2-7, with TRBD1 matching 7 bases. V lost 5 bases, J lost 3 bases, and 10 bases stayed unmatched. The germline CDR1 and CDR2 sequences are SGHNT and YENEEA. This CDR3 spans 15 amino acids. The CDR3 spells CASSPSGTVYYEQYF. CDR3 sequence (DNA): TGTGCCAGCAGCCCCTCCGGGACAGTATACTACGAGCAGTACTTC.

The CDR3 coding sequence is TGCGCCAGCAGCTTGTCCGGACTCCTGGTCGGGGAGCTGTTTTTT. Amino acid sequence: CASSLSGLLVGELFF. V gene TRBV5-1 combines with J gene TRBJ2-2; TRBD2 might be the D (5 bases). The CDR3 is made up of 15 amino acids. Trimming took 1 base from V and 7 from J, leaving 14 bases between them. Germline loops: CDR1 SGHRS, CDR2 YFSETQ.

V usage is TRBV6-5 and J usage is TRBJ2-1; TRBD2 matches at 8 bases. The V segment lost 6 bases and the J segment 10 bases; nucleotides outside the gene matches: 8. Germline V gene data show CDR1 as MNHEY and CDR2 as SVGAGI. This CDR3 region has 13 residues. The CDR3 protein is CASRAGVMGEQFF. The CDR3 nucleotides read TGTGCCAGCAGAGCGGGAGTAATGGGAGAGCAGTTCTTC.

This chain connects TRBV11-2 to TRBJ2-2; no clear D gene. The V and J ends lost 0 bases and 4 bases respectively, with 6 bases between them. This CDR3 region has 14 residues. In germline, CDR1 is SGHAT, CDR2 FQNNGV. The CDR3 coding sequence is TGTGCCAGCAGCTTAGACCAGGTCACCGGGGAGCTGTTTTTT. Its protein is CASSLDQVTGELFF.

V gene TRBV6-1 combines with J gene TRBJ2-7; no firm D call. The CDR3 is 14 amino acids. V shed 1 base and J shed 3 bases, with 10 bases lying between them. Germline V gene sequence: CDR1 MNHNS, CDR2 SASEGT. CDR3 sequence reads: CASSEVWGGYEQYF. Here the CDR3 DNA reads TGTGCCAGCAGTGAAGTTTGGGGTGGCTACGAGCAGTACTTC.